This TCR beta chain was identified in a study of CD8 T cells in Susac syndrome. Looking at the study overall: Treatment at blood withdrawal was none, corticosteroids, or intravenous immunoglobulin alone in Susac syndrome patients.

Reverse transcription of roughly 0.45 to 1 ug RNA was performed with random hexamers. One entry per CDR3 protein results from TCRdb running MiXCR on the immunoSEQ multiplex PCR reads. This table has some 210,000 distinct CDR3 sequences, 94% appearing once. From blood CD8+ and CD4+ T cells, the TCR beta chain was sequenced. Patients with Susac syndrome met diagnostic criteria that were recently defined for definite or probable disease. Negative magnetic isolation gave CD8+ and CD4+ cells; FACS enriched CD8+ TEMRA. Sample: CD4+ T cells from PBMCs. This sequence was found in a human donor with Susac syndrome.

CDR3 sequence (DNA): TGTGCCAGCAGCCCACCGGGACTAGCACAAGAGACCCAGTACTTC. It specifies CASSPPGLAQETQYF. The genes are TRBV12-3 or TRBV12-4 and TRBJ2-5; 9 bases agree with TRBD2. The CDR3 contains 15 residues. V lost 6 bases to trimming and J lost 2 bases; unmatched junction nucleotides: 7.